This TCR beta chain was found in a study of blood T cell repertoires in COVID-19. As for the study in general: COVID-19 samples collected from the United States, Italy and Spain covered acute and convalescent phases.

This CDR3 spans 13 amino acids. Germline CDR1 SGHNT, CDR2 YENEEA. The ends were cut back, 0 bases at V and 5 bases at J, with 7 bases in the middle. In the original processing: Amplification of reference gene primers was used by the study to estimate nucleated cell counts. Sequencing was performed with immunoSEQ multiplex PCR; in TCRdb, only in-frame clones are kept and a portion is missing. V and J calls and clone size are those listed in that table; D and trimming were worked out from the DNA. The table includes about 240,000 clones, approximately 85% detected once. V is TRBV11-3 and J is TRBJ2-5; D might be TRBD2 (6 bases). The receptor was isolated from a man aged 80 or over with acute or convalescent COVID-19. Sequenced sample: peripheral blood. CDR3 sequence: CASSLEGGETQYF. CDR3 coding DNA: TGTGCCAGCAGCTTAGAAGGAGGGGAGACCCAGTACTTC.